A single sample gave rise to the 3 T cell receptor beta chains below, sequenced in a study of blood T cell repertoires in COVID-19. Profiling relied on immunoSEQ multiplex PCR, and the TCRdb table lists in-frame clones only, not all of them. Of about 200,000 clones in the sample, 70% to 90% were seen once. What was sequenced was PBMCs or T cells enriched from blood (not recorded which). These receptors were collected from a young man who had recovered from COVID-19.

The chain combines TRBV13 with TRBJ2-2; 9 bases fit TRBD2. Per the germline V gene, CDR1 is PRHDT and CDR2 is FYEKMQ (reference sequence). The CDR3 runs to 16 residues. Unmatched junction bases numbered 8, after V lost 5 bases and J lost 4 bases. The CDR3 loop reads CASSPVAGEFTGELFF. Here the CDR3 DNA reads TGTGCCAGCAGCCCCGTAGCGGGGGAGTTCACCGGGGAGCTGTTTTTT.

CDR3 sequence (DNA): TGCGCCAGCAGCCGGCAACTAGCGGAGAATGACAATGAGCAGTTCTTC. Its translation: CASSRQLAENDNEQFF. The chain has TRBV4-3 and TRBJ2-1, with 8 positions matching TRBD2. Per the germline V gene, CDR1 is LGHNA and CDR2 is YSLEER. V shed 4 bases and J 5 bases; nucleotides not matched to a gene: 10. The CDR3 consists of 16 residues.

This clone was observed a single time. The gene calls are TRBV5-4 and TRBJ2-7, with 7 positions matching TRBD2. The CDR3 is 16 residues long. V gave up 5 bases and J gave up 1 base; unmatched junction bases: 12. The germline V gene has CDR1 SGHNT and CDR2 YYREEE (reference sequence). In DNA form, the CDR3 reads TGTGCCAGCAGGAGTGACCTAGCGGACCTATCCTACGAGCAGTACTTC. Amino acids: CASRSDLADLSYEQYF.